This T cell receptor (beta chain) derives from a study of CD8 T cells in ankylosing spondylitis. The TCR beta libraries were generated through quantitative 5'-RACE incorporating molecular barcodes. TCRdb analysed the 5' RACE reads with MiXCR anew, one entry per CDR3 protein. In the table there are more than 600,000 distinct CDR3 sequences, 15% to 20% of which are singletons. As for this clonotype: The antigen is unknown.

Findings and limits, study-wide: Characteristic of ankylosing spondylitis blood, it appeared, was a TCR beta motif comprising several highly homologous variants. Certain motif variants had earlier been reported in reactive arthritis synovial fluid and blood.

The clonotype was recovered from a male donor with ankylosing spondylitis. The specimen was blood, either unsorted or a sorted T cell fraction (not recorded which).

The CDR3 loop is CASSYDGNEQFF. The CDR3 nucleotides are TGTGCCAGCAGCTACGATGGGAATGAGCAGTTCTTC. The chain is built from TRBV7-8 and TRBJ2-1; D unresolved. This CDR3 is built from 12 residues. The V gene lost 4 bases and the J gene lost 7 bases, with 8 bases spanning the gap. Germline V CDR1 and CDR2: SGHVS, FQNEAQ.